This TCR beta chain comes out of a study of shared clonotypes between healthy human individuals. Regarding the study as a whole: Rarefaction gave evidence that sorted-subset sequencing remained incomplete despite large depth. Naive subsets generally exceeded memory subsets in estimated richness. Depth of sequencing was expected to influence donor clonotype sharing.

Profiled with immunoSEQ multiplex PCR; TCRdb holds only in-frame clones, not every one. Among a few million clones listed, about 92% were seen once. For this clone: As yet, its antigen is unknown.

Deletions cut 4 bases from V and 5 bases from J, with 9 bases between. Germline CDR1 LGHNA, CDR2 YNFKEQ. The CDR3 consists of 13 residues. The sequencing sample was made of naive CD4+ T cells from PBMCs. Subset in this sample: CD45RA+ positively selected. The source is a man younger than 35 in good health. Some clones in this sample may be carry-over from other donors' samples. V is TRBV4-2 and J is TRBJ2-1, with unresolved D. The CDR3 reads CASSRIGNNEQFF. The CDR3, as DNA: TGTGCCAGCAGCCGGATCGGCAACAATGAGCAGTTCTTC.